This T cell receptor (beta chain) was observed in a study of vaccination and CD4 T cells after COVID-19. About the study: Typically, post-vaccine samples were obtained a median 72 days after dose two, within a range of 14 to 241.

As to treatment: roughly nine-day PBMC culture with coronavirus spike peptide pools or control peptides (ViraFEST assay). CD4+ T cells that came from the unexposed donor were collected before the COVID-19 pandemic (2011-2018). TCRs were sequenced by ViraFEST after antigen-specific T cells had been expanded with peptide pools. Per-well cultures of 1.5 million to 2.5 million PBMCs received 8 to 10 IU/ml IL-2 and approximately 9.1 ug/ml peptide pools. Sequencing of the DNA from cultured CD4+ T cells was carried out with the Oncomine TCR Beta short-read assay. Genomic DNA extraction was carried out from cultured CD4+ T cells. TCRdb reprocessed the PCR reads with MiXCR, giving one entry per CDR3 protein. Of roughly 9,200 distinct CDR3 sequences in the sample, around 28% are singletons; the top ten hold approximately 10%. Trimming left V 6 bases short and J 4 bases short, with 8 bases between. Looked up from germline, CDR1 is SNHLY and CDR2 is FYNNEI. The CDR3 is 12 residues long.

With regard to this clonotype: Its antigen is as yet unknown.

The chain links TRBV2 to TRBJ2-3, with D unclear. The sample taken for sequencing was CD4+ T cells from blood, cultured in vitro. The receptor was isolated from a human donor in good health. The CDR3, as DNA: TGTGCCAGCAGGACCCCCTCAGATACGCAGTATTTT. Its protein product is CASRTPSDTQYF. The whole variable domain, remainder taken from reference TRBV2 and TRBJ2-3, is EPEVTQTPSHQVTQMGQEVILRCVPISNHLYFYWYRQILGQKVEFLVSFYNNEISEKSEIFDDQFSVERPDGSNFTLKIRSTKLEDSAMYFCASRTPSDTQYFGPGTRLTVL.